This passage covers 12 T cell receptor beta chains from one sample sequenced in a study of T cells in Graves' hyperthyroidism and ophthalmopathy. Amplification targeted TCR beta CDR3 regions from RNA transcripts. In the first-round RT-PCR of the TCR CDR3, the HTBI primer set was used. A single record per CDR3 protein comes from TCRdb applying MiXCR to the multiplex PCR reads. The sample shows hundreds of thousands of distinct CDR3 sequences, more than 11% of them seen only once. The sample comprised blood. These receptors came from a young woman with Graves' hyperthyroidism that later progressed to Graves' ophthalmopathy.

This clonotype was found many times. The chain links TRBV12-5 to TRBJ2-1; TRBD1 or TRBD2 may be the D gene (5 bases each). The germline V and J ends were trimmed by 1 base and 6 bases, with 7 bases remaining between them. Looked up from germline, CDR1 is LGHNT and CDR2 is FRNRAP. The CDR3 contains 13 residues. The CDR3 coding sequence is TGTGCTAGTGGTTTGGGGGACCTCAATGAGCAGTTCTTC. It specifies CASGLGDLNEQFF.

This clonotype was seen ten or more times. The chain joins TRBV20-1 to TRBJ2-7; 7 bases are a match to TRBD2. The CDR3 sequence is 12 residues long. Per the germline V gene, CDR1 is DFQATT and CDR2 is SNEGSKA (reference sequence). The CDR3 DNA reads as TGCAGCTACGGGAGGCCCGACTACGAGCAGTACTTC. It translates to CSYGRPDYEQYF.

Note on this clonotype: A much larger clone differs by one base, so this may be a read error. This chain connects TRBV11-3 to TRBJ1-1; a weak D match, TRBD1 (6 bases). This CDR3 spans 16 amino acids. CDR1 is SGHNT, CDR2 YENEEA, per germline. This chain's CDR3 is CASSLDGQNMNTVAFF. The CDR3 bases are TGTGCCAGCAGCTTAGATGGACAGAATATGAACACTGTAGCTTTCTTT.

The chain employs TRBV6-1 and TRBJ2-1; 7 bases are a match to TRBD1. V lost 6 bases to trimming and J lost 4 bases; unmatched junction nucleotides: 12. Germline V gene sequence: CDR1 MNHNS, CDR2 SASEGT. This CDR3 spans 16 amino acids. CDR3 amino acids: CASRTGIDSLYNEQFF. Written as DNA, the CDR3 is TGTGCCAGCAGGACAGGGATCGACAGTCTATACAATGAGCAGTTCTTC.

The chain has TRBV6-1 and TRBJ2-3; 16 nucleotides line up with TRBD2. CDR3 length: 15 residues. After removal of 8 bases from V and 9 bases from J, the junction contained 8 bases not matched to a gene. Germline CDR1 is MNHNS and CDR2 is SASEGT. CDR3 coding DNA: TGTGCCAGCTCGGGACTAGCGGGAGGGCCGTTGACGCAGTATTTT. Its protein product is CASSGLAGGPLTQYF.

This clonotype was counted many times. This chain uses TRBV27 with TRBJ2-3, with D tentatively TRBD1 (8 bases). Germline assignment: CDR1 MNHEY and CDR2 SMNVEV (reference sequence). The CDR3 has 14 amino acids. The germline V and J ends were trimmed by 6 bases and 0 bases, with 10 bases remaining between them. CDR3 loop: CASRQGGSTDTQYF. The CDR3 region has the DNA TGTGCCAGCAGACAGGGGGGGAGCACAGATACGCAGTATTTT.

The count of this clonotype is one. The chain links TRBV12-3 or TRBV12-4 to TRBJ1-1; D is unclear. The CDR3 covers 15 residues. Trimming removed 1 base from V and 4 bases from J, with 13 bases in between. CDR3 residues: CASSLGTGGGTEAFF. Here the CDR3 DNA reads TGTGCCAGCAGTTTAGGAACGGGCGGAGGCACTGAAGCTTTCTTT.

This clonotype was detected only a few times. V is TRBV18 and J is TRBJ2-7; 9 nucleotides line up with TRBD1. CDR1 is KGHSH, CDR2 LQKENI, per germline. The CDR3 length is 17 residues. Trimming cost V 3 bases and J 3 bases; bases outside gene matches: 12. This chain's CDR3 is CASSPITPGQGIYEQYF. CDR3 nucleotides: TGTGCCAGCTCACCTATTACTCCGGGACAGGGAATCTACGAGCAGTACTTC. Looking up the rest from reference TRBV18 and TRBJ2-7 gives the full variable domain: NAGVMQNPRHLVRRRGQEARLRCSPMKGHSHVYWYRQLPEEGLKFMVYLQKENIIDESGMPKERFSAEFPKEGPSILRIQQVVRGDSAAYFCASSPITPGQGIYEQYFGPGTRLTVT.

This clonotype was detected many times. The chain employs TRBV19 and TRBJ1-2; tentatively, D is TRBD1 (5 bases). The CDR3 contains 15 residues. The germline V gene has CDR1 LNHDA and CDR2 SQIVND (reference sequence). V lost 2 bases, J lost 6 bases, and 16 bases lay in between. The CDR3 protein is CASSIRGRALDGYTF. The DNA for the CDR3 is TGTGCCAGTAGTATACGGGGACGTGCGTTGGATGGCTACACCTTC.

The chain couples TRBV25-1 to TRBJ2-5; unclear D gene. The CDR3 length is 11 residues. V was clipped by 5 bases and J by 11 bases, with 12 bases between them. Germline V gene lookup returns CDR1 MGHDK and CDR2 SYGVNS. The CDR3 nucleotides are TGTGCCAGCAGTTCAAAGAGGACGCAGTACTTC. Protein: CASSSKRTQYF.

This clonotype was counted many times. The CDR3 loop is CASSASQGIGNQPQHF. The DNA for the CDR3 is TGTGCCAGCAGTGCCAGCCAGGGTATCGGCAATCAGCCCCAGCATTTT. The chain is built from TRBV6-1 and TRBJ1-5; D is perhaps TRBD1 (5 bases). V lost 4 bases and J 2 bases, leaving 15 bases between the germline ends. Per the germline V gene, CDR1 is MNHNS and CDR2 is SASEGT. The CDR3 spans 16 residues.

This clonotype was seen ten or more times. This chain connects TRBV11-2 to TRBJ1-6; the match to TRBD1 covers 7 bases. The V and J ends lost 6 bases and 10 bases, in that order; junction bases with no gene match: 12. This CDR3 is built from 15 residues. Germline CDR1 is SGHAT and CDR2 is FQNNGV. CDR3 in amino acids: CASRLEQGKDSPLHF. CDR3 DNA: TGTGCCAGCAGGTTGGAACAGGGGAAAGACTCACCCCTCCACTTT.